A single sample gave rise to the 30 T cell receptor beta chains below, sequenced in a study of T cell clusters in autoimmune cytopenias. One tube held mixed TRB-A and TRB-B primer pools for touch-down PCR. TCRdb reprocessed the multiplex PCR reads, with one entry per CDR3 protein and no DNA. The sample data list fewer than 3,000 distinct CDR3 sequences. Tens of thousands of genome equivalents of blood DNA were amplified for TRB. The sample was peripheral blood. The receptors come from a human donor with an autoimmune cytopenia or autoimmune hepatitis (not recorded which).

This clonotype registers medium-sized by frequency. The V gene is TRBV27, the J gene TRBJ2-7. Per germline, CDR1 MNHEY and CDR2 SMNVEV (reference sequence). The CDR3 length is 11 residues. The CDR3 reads CASSSNYEQYF.

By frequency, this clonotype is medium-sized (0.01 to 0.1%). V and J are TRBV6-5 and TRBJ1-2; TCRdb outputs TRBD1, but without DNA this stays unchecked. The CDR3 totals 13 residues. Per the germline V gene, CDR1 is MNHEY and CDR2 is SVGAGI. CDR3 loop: CASSRTGHHGYTF.

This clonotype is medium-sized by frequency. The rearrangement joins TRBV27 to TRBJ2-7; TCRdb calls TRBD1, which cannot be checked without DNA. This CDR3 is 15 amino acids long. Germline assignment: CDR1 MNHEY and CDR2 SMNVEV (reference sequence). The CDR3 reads CASSPGTGGAGEQYF.

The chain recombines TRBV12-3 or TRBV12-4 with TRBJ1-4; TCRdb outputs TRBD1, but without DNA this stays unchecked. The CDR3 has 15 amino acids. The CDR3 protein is CASTPRSATNEKLFF.

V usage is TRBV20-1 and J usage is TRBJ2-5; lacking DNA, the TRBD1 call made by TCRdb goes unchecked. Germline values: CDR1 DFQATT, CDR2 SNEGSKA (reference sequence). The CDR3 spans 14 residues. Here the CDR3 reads CSARSNYRGETQYF.

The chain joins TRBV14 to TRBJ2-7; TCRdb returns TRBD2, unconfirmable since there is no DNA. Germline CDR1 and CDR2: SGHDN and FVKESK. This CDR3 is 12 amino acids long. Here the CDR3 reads CASSSPGGEQYF. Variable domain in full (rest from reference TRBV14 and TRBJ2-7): EAGVTQFPSHSVIEKGQTVTLRCDPISGHDNLYWYRRVMGKEIKFLLHFVKESKQDESGMPNNRFLAERTGGTYSTLKVQPAELEDSGVYFCASSSPGGEQYFGPGTRLTVT.

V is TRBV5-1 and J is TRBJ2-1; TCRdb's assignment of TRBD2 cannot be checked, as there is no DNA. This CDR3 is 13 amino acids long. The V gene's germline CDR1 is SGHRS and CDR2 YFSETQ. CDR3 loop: CASSRVGDNEQFF.

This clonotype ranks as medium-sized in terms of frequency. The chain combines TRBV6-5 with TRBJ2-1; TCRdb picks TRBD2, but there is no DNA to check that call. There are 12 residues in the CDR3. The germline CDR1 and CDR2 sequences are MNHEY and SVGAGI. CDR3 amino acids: CASSRLPGNQFF.

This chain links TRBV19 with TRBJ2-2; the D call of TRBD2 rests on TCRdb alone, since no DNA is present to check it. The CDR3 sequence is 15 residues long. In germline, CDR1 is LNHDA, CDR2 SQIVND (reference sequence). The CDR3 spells CASSRLAGAHGELFF.

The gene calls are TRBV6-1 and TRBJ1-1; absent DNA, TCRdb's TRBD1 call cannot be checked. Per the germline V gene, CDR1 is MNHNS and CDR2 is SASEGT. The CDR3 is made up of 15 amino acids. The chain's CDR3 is CASSGKGGAGTEAFF.

The CDR3 is CASSSGTGDYGYTF. V and J are TRBV18 and TRBJ1-2; the D gene TCRdb calls, TRBD1, cannot be checked with no DNA. This CDR3 has 14 residues. Germline CDR1 and CDR2: KGHSH and LQKENI.

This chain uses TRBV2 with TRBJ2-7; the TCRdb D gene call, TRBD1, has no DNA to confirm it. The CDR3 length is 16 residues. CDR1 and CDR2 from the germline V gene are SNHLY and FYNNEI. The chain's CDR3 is CASSGADSLTLYEQYF.

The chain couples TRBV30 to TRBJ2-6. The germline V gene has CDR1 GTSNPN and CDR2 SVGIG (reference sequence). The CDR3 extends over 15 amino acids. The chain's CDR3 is CAWKGSSSGANVLTF.

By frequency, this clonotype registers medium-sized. This chain's CDR3 is CASSYRVGQFSPLHF. The rearrangement joins TRBV6-5 to TRBJ1-6; with no DNA, the TCRdb D assignment of TRBD1 cannot be verified. Germline CDR1 MNHEY, CDR2 SVGAGI. The CDR3 totals 15 residues.

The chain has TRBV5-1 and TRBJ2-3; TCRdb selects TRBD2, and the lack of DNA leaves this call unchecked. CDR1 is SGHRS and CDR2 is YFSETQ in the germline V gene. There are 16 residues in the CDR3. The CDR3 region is CASSRYKRGVTDTQYF.

The CDR3 sequence is CASSDLAGSGELFF. The chain links TRBV6-4 to TRBJ2-2; TCRdb outputs TRBD2, but without DNA this stays unchecked. There are 14 residues in the CDR3. Germline assignment: CDR1 MRHNA and CDR2 SNTAGT.

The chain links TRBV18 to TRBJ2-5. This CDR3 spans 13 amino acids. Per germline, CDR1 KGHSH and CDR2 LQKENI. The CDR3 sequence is CASSLVDRETQYF.

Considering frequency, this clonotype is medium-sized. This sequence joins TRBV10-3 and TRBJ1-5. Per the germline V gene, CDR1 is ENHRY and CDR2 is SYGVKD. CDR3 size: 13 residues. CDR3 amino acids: CAISESENQPQHF.

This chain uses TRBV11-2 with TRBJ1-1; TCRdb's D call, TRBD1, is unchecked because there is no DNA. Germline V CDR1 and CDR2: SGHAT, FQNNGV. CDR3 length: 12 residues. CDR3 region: CASSMTGAEAFF.

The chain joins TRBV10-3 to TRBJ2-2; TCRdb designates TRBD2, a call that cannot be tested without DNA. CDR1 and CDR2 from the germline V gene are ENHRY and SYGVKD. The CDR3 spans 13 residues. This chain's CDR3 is CAIALAGGGELFF.

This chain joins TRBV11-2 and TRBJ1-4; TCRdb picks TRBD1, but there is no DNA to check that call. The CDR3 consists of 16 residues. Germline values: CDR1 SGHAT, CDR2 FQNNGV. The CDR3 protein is CASSSEDGAANEKLFF. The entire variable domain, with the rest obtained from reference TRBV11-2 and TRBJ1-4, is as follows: EAGVAQSPRYKIIEKRQSVAFWCNPISGHATLYWYQQILGQGPKLLIQFQNNGVVDDSQLPKDRFSAERLKGVDSTLKIQPAKLEDSAVYLCASSSEDGAANEKLFFGSGTQLSVL.

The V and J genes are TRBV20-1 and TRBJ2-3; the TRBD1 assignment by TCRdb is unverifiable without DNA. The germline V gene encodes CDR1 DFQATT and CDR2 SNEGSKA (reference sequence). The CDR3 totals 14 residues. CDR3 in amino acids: CSAIGDRGADTQYF.

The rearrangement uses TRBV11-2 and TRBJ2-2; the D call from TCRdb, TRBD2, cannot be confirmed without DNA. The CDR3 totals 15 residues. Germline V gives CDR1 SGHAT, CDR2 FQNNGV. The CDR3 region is CASSFAGGDTGELFF.

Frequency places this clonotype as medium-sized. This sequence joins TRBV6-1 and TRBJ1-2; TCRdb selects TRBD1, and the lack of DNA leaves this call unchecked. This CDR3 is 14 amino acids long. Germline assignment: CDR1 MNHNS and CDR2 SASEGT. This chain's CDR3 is CASPTPLPIYGYTF.

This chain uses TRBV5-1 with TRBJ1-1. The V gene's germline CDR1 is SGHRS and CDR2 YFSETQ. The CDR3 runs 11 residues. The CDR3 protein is CASSLGAKAFF.

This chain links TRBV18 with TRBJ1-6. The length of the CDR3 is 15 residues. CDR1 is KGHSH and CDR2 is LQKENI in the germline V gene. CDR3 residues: CASSDGVLGNSPLHF.

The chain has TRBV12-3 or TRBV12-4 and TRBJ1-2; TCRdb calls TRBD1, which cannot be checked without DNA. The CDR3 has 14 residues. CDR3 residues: CASSLGLRGYGYTF.

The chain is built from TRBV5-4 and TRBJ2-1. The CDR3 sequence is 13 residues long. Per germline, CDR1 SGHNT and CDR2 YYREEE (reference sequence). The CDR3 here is CASSLRPPSEQFF. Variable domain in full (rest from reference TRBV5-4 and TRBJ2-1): ETGVTQSPTHLIKTRGQQVTLRCSSQSGHNTVSWYQQALGQGPQFIFQYYREEENGRGNFPPRFSGLQFPNYSSELNVNALELDDSALYLCASSLRPPSEQFFGPGTRLTVL.

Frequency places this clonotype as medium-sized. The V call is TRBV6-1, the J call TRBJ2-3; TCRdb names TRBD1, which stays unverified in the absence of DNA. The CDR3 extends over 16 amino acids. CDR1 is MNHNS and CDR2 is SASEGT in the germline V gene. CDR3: CASSLGQGAGTDTQYF.

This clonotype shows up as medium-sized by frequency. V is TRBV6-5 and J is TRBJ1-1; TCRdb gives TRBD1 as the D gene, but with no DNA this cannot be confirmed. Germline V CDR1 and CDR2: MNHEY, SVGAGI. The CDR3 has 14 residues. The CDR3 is CASSFFDRGTEAFF.